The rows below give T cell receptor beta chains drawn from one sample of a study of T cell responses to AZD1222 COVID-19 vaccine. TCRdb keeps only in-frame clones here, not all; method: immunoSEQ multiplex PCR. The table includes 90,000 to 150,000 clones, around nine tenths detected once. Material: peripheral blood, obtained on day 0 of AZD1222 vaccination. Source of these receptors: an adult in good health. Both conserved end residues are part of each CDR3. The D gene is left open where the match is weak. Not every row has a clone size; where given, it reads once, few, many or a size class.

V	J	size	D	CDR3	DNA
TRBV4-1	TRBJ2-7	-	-	CASSHASSGEQYF	TGCGCCAGCAGCCATGCTTCGTCGGGCGAGCAGTACTTC
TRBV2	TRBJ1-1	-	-	CASSPPSGTGNTEAFF	TGTGCCAGCAGTCCTCCCTCCGGGACGGGGAACACTGAAGCTTTCTTT
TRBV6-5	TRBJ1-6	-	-	CASRREYNSPLHF	TGTGCCAGCAGGAGAGAGTATAATTCACCCCTCCACTTT
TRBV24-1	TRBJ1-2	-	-	CATSGSYRNYGYTF	TGTGCCACCAGTGGGAGTTATAGAAACTATGGCTACACCTTC
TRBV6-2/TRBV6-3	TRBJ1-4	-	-	CASSDTSGTKDEKLFF	TGTGCCAGCAGTGACACATCCGGGACAAAGGATGAAAAACTGTTTTTT
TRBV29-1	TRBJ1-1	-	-	CSVGWETEAFF	TGCAGCGTTGGGTGGGAAACTGAAGCTTTCTTT
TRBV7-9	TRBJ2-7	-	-	CASSLRGFYEQYF	TGTGCCAGCAGCCTCCGGGGATTTTACGAGCAGTACTTC
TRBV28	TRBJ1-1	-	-	CASFPQGAEAFF	TGTGCCAGCTTCCCCCAAGGTGCTGAAGCTTTCTTT
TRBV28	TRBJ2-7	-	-	CASSLAGIKSYEQYF	TGTGCCAGCAGTTTAGCAGGGATAAAATCCTACGAGCAGTACTTC
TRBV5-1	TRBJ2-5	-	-	CASSSGTQEGETQYF	TGCGCCAGCAGCTCCGGGACCCAGGAGGGGGAGACCCAGTACTTC
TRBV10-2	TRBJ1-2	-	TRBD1	CASSFRDRPNYGYTF	TGCGCCAGCAGTTTCCGGGACAGACCTAACTATGGCTACACCTTC
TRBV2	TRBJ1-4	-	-	CATAAGRDEKLFF	TGTGCCACGGCGGCAGGGAGGGATGAAAAACTGTTTTTT
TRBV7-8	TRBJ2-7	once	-	CASSESYEQYF	TGTGCCAGCAGCGAGAGCTACGAGCAGTACTTC
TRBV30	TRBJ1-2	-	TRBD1	CAWNDRGNYGYTF	TGTGCCTGGAACGACAGGGGAAACTATGGCTACACCTTC
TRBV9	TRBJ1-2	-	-	CASSARAAGGLGGYTF	TGTGCCAGCAGCGCCAGGGCGGCCGGGGGGCTTGGAGGCTACACCTTC
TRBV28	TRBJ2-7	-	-	CASSPLDRAPLRQYF	TGTGCCAGCAGTCCCTTGGACAGAGCCCCCCTACGGCAGTACTTC
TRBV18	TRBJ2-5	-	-	CASSWGPGRQETQYF	TGTGCCAGCTCGTGGGGCCCAGGGCGGCAAGAGACCCAGTACTTC
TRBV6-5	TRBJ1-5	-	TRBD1	CASRSLGQIYQPQHF	TGTGCCAGCAGATCCCTGGGACAGATATATCAGCCCCAGCATTTT
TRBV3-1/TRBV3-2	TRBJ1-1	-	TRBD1	CASSPRTGIGTEAFF	TGTGCCAGCAGCCCCCGGACAGGGATTGGCACTGAAGCTTTCTTT
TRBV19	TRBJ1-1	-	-	CASSMGNTEAFF	TGTGCCAGTAGTATGGGGAACACTGAAGCTTTCTTT
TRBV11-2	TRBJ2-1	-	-	CASSAPRGAYNEQFF	TGTGCCAGCAGCGCCCCGAGGGGTGCCTACAATGAGCAGTTCTTC
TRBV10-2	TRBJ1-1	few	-	CASVGHKNTEAFF	TGCGCCAGCGTGGGACATAAGAACACTGAAGCTTTCTTT
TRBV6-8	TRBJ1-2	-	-	CASSSPDQAGGDGYTF	TGTGCCAGCAGTTCCCCGGACCAGGCGGGGGGGGATGGCTACACCTTC
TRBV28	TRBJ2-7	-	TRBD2	CASSLGGLADTEQYF	TGTGCCAGCAGTTTGGGGGGACTAGCGGATACCGAGCAGTACTTC
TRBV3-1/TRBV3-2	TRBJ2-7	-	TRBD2	CASSQLSGEYEQYF	TGTGCCAGCAGCCAACTTAGCGGGGAGTACGAGCAGTACTTC
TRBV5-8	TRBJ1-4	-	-	CASSPGDIGEKLFF	TGTGCCAGCAGCCCTGGAGACATTGGTGAAAAACTGTTTTTT
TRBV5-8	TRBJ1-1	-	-	CASSLPGRRGYTEAFF	TGTGCCAGCAGCTTACCGGGACGGCGGGGGTACACTGAAGCTTTCTTT
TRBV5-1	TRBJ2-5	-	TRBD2	CASSFSGKGETQYF	TGCGCCAGCAGCTTTAGCGGGAAAGGGGAGACCCAGTACTTC
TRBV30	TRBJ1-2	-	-	CAWSVARVHGYTF	TGTGCCTGGAGTGTCGCCAGGGTTCATGGCTACACCTTC
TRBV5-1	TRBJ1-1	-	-	CASSGGMNTEAFF	TGCGCCAGCAGCGGGGGAATGAACACTGAAGCTTTCTTT
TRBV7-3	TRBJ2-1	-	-	CASQRTAGVKINEQFF	TGTGCCAGCCAGAGAACGGCAGGGGTAAAGATTAATGAGCAGTTCTTC
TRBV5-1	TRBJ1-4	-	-	CASSLGIRTTNEKLFF	TGCGCCAGCAGCTTGGGCATCAGGACAACTAATGAAAAACTGTTTTTT
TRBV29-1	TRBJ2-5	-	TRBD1	CSARKGNRGGETQYF	TGCAGCGCCCGAAAGGGAAACAGGGGTGGGGAGACCCAGTACTTC
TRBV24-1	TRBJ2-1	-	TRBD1	CATSDPGTGRNEQFF	TGTGCCACCAGTGACCCCGGGACAGGGAGGAATGAGCAGTTCTTC
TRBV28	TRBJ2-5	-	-	CASNSHGESETQYF	TGTGCCAGCAATTCCCATGGGGAGTCGGAGACCCAGTACTTC
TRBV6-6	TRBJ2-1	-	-	CASSYYRTSDEQFF	TGTGCCAGCAGTTACTATCGGACTTCGGATGAGCAGTTCTTC
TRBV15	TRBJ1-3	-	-	CATSRDYGTGRTGNTIYF	TGTGCCACCAGCAGAGATTACGGGACTGGCCGCACTGGAAACACCATATATTTT
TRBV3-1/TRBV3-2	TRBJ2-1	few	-	CASSQSLEHNEQFF	TGTGCCAGCAGCCAGTCGCTAGAGCACAATGAGCAGTTCTTC
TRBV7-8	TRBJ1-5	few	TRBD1	CASRRQGDQPQHF	TGTGCCAGCAGGAGACAGGGAGATCAGCCCCAGCATTTT
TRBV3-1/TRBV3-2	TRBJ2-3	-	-	CASSQLLTGTDTQYF	TGTGCCAGCAGCCAATTACTGACTGGCACAGATACGCAGTATTTT
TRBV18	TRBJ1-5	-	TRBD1	CASSPPTGVQPQHF	TGTGCCAGCTCACCACCGACAGGGGTGCAGCCCCAGCATTTT
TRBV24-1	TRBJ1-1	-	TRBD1	CATSDKPGDRARNTEAFF	TGTGCCACCAGTGATAAACCCGGGGACAGGGCCCGGAACACTGAAGCTTTCTTT
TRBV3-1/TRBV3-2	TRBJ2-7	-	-	CASSQTAVGEQYF	TGTGCCAGCAGCCAGACCGCGGTAGGCGAGCAGTACTTC
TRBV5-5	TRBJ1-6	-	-	CASRSRVQDSPLHF	TGTGCCAGCAGATCCAGGGTTCAGGATTCACCCCTCCACTTT
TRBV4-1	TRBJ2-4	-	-	CASSQGMQGRAPAKNIQYF	TGCGCCAGCAGCCAAGGGATGCAGGGAAGGGCTCCCGCCAAAAACATTCAGTACTTC
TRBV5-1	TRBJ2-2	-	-	CASSFAVADTGELFF	TGCGCCAGCAGCTTCGCCGTGGCAGACACCGGGGAGCTGTTTTTT
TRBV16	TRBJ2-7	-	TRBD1	CASSQSSLGTGGHEQYF	TGTGCCAGCAGCCAATCGTCGTTGGGGACAGGGGGCCACGAGCAGTACTTC
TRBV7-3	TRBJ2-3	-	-	CASSLATDTQYF	TGTGCCAGCAGCTTAGCTACAGATACGCAGTATTTT
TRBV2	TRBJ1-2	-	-	CASSAAGYGYTF	TGTGCCAGCAGTGCCGCGGGCTATGGCTACACCTTC